These 12 T cell receptor beta chains originate from one sample sequenced in a study of vaccination and CD4 T cells after COVID-19. As to treatment: approximately 10-day PBMC culture with coronavirus spike peptide pools or control peptides (ViraFEST assay). For these receptors, no antigen is known. The Oncomine TCR Beta short-read assay sequenced DNA from cultured CD4+ T cells. TCRdb independently ran MiXCR on the PCR reads; one entry per CDR3 protein. The sample records 15,000 to 20,000 distinct CDR3 sequences, approximately 50% being singletons. The sequencing used CD4+ T cells from blood, cultured in vitro, collected before SARS-CoV-2 vaccination. The source is a human donor who had recovered from COVID-19.

The chain is built from TRBV28 and TRBJ1-2; maybe TRBD1 (6 bases). The germline V gene encodes CDR1 MDHEN and CDR2 SYDVKM. This CDR3 has 14 residues. Trimming left V 7 bases short and J 6 bases short, with 18 bases between. In DNA form, the CDR3 reads TGTGCCAGCATCAAAAGGCGGGGGGCCGATGGCTACACCTTC. Translation gives CASIKRRGADGYTF.

The rearrangement uses TRBV20-1 and TRBJ2-1; 10 bases match TRBD2. With V trimmed by 3 bases and J by 4 bases, 15 bases remained unmatched. CDR1 DFQATT and CDR2 SNEGSKA come from the germline V gene (reference sequence). There are 18 residues in the CDR3. The CDR3 is CSASPTPLAGALYNEQFF. In nucleotides, the CDR3 is TGCAGTGCTAGCCCAACCCCGCTAGCGGGGGCCCTTTACAATGAGCAGTTCTTC.

This chain uses TRBV12-3 or TRBV12-4 with TRBJ1-5, with 7 bases matching TRBD1. This CDR3 comprises 15 residues. With 6 bases clipped from V and 2 bases from J, the junction kept 7 bases outside the gene matches. CDR3 bases: TGTGCCAGCAGGGATACAGGGGCGCGCAATCAGCCCCAGCATTTT. This sequence encodes CASRDTGARNQPQHF.

The V and J genes are TRBV12-3 or TRBV12-4 and TRBJ1-1; TRBD1 matches 7 bases. The CDR3 sequence is 14 residues long. After removal of 2 bases from V and 4 bases from J, the junction contained 4 bases not matched to a gene. This CDR3 reads CASSLMGTVTEAFF. The CDR3 DNA is TGTGCCAGCAGTTTAATGGGGACAGTCACTGAAGCTTTCTTT.

V gene TRBV7-2 combines with J gene TRBJ1-2, with a tentative D call TRBD1 (5 bases). The CDR3 has 15 residues. With 2 bases removed from V and 4 bases from J, the gap between germline ends came to 14 bases. Germline V gives CDR1 SGHTA, CDR2 FQGNSA. CDR3 coding DNA: TGTGCCAGCAGCTTATCGGTCCGGGGGACCTATGGCTACACCTTC. Its protein product is CASSLSVRGTYGYTF.

The chain recombines TRBV30 with TRBJ1-1; a weak D match, TRBD1 (6 bases). The V gene lost 3 bases and the J gene lost 10 bases, with 12 bases spanning the gap. The CDR3 is made up of 11 amino acids. CDR1 and CDR2 from the germline V gene are GTSNPN and SVGIG (reference sequence). The CDR3 protein is CAWRDSRVAFF. CDR3 nucleotide sequence: TGTGCCTGGAGGGACAGCCGGGTAGCTTTCTTT.

This clonotype was counted only a few times. The chain joins TRBV15 to TRBJ1-1; D unclear. There are 13 residues in the CDR3. Trimming cost V 0 bases and J 8 bases, with 10 bases left between them. The germline V gene has CDR1 LNHNV and CDR2 YYDKDF (reference sequence). The chain's CDR3 is CATSRDGGSEAFF. In DNA, the CDR3 is TGTGCCACCAGCAGAGATGGAGGATCAGAAGCTTTCTTT.

A few counts support this clonotype. The chain joins TRBV7-2 to TRBJ2-7; TRBD1 or TRBD2 may be the D gene (5 bases each). Germline V CDR1 and CDR2: SGHTA, FQGNSA. V shed 6 bases and J shed 6 bases, with 21 bases lying between them. The CDR3 has 15 amino acids. Here the CDR3 DNA reads TGTGCCAGCAGTCGTGCTGGGACCCACTCAGGCGAGCAGTACTTC. It is translated as CASSRAGTHSGEQYF.

The CDR3 DNA is TGCAGTGCTAGGAGAGGGTCCTCTGGGGCCAACGTCCTGACTTTC. It translates to CSARRGSSGANVLTF. The chain recombines TRBV20-1 with TRBJ2-6, with D possibly matching TRBD2 (5 bases). Per germline, CDR1 DFQATT and CDR2 SNEGSKA (reference sequence). This CDR3 region has 15 residues. V was shortened by 3 bases and J by 0 bases, with 9 bases between the two germline ends.

This clonotype occurred a few times. CDR3 loop: CSAVGAGVLNEQYF. The DNA of the CDR3 is TGCAGTGCAGTGGGAGCGGGAGTCCTCAACGAGCAGTACTTC. The chain recombines TRBV20-1 with TRBJ2-7; 8 bases match TRBD2. V lost 6 bases, J lost 5 bases, and 12 bases stayed unmatched. The V gene's germline CDR1 is DFQATT and CDR2 SNEGSKA (reference sequence). There are 14 residues in the CDR3.

The chain recombines TRBV11-3 with TRBJ2-7; TRBD1 matches 7 bases. The germline gives CDR1 SGHNT, CDR2 YENEEA. The CDR3 has 15 residues. The V segment lost 5 bases and the J segment 6 bases; nucleotides outside the gene matches: 13. DNA for the CDR3: TGTGCCAGCAGCCCGGACCGGGACAGCGGTTTCGAGCAGTACTTC. Encoded protein: CASSPDRDSGFEQYF. The variable domain in full, completed from reference TRBV11-3 and TRBJ2-7, reads EAGVVQSPRYKIIEKKQPVAFWCNPISGHNTLYWYLQNLGQGPELLIRYENEEAVDDSQLPKDRFSAERLKGVDSTLKIQPAELGDSAVYLCASSPDRDSGFEQYFGPGTRLTVT.

The chain is built from TRBV6-5 and TRBJ2-6; no definite D call. The CDR3 consists of 15 residues. The germline V gene has CDR1 MNHEY and CDR2 SVGAGI. Trimming left V 0 bases short and J 0 bases short, with 3 bases between. CDR3 DNA: TGTGCCAGCAGTTACTCGGGCTCTGGGGCCAACGTCCTGACTTTC. Its protein is CASSYSGSGANVLTF.